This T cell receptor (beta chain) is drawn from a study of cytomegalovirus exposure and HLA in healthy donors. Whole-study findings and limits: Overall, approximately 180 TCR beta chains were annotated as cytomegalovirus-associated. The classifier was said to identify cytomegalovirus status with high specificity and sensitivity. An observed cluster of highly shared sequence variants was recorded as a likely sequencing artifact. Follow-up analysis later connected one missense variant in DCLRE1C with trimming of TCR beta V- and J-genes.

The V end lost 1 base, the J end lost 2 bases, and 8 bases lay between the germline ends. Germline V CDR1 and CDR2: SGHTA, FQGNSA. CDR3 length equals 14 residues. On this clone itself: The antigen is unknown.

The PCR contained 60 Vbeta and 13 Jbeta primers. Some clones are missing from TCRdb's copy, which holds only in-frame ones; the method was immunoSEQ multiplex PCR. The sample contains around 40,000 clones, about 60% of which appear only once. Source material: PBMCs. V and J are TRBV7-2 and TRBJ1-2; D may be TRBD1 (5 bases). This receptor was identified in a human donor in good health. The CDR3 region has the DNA TGTGCCAGCAGCTTAGGGGGGGTAAACTATGGCTACACCTTC. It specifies CASSLGGVNYGYTF. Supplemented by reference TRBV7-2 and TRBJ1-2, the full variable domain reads GAGVSQSPSNKVTEKGKDVELRCDPISGHTALYWYRQSLGQGLEFLIYFQGNSAPDKSGLPSDRFSAERTGGSVSTLTIQRTQQEDSAVYLCASSLGGVNYGYTFGSGTRLTVV.